Listed here are 25 T cell receptor beta chains from one sample, sequenced in a study of blood T cell repertoires in COVID-19. The table came from immunoSEQ multiplex PCR; TCRdb's copy has only in-frame clones and leaves some out. The table lists 390,000 or so clones, more than 70% of them singletons. The sample comprised peripheral blood. The receptors originated from a woman in her twenties or thirties with COVID-19, enrolled during active disease.

Worth noting for this clone: Different DNA sequences within this sample yield the same CDR3. The chain combines TRBV24-1 with TRBJ2-3, with a weak D call TRBD2 (5 bases). CDR3 length: 14 residues. The germline V gene has CDR1 KGHDR and CDR2 SFDVKD. Trimming took off 1 base at V and 6 bases at J, with 10 bases between the two ends. The CDR3 loop is CATSDLPRGDTQYF. In DNA, the CDR3 is TGTGCCACCAGTGATTTACCACGCGGGGATACGCAGTATTTT.

This chain links TRBV10-3 with TRBJ1-1; tentatively, D is TRBD1 (5 bases). The CDR3 is 13 residues long. Trimming cost V 9 bases and J 4 bases, with 15 bases left between them. The germline V gene encodes CDR1 ENHRY and CDR2 SYGVKD. CDR3 sequence (DNA): TGTGCCATAGTCAGGGACTCGGGCACTGAAGCTTTCTTT. It encodes CAIVRDSGTEAFF.

The genes are TRBV19 and TRBJ1-2, with 8 nucleotides matching TRBD1. This CDR3 comprises 16 residues. V was clipped by 1 base and J by 2 bases; unmatched bases: 6. Germline CDR1 and CDR2: LNHDA and SQIVND (reference sequence). The DNA for the CDR3 is TGTGCCAGTAGTATAGTTCCGGGACAGGACAACTATGGCTACACCTTC. Translating it yields CASSIVPGQDNYGYTF.

The chain combines TRBV19 with TRBJ1-1, with 10 bases lining up with TRBD1. CDR3 length: 15 residues. Germline CDR1 reads LNHDA; CDR2 reads SQIVND (reference sequence). J gave up 1 base and V 6 bases, and 5 bases lay outside the gene matches. The CDR3 is CASRTDRGGNTEAFF. The CDR3 coding sequence is TGTGCCAGTAGGACGGACAGGGGGGGGAACACTGAAGCTTTCTTT.

The chain employs TRBV10-3 and TRBJ1-1, with TRBD1 identical over 8 bases. CDR3 length equals 16 residues. Germline CDR1 is ENHRY and CDR2 is SYGVKD. V shed 8 bases, J shed 2 bases, and the junction held 13 bases outside the gene matches. The CDR3 spells CAISEGTGGKNTEAFF. The DNA of the CDR3 is TGTGCCATCTCTGAGGGAACAGGGGGGAAAAACACTGAAGCTTTCTTT.

The chain recombines TRBV5-6 with TRBJ1-2; tentatively, D is TRBD1 (6 bases). Deletions cut 4 bases from V and 4 bases from J, with 14 bases between. From germline, CDR1 is SGHDT and CDR2 YYEEEE. This CDR3 region has 14 residues. CDR3 region: CASSQGFTSYGYTF. The CDR3 DNA follows: TGTGCCAGCAGCCAGGGGTTTACTAGCTATGGCTACACCTTC.

This chain links TRBV2 with TRBJ1-6; TRBD1 matches at 7 bases. The V and J ends lost 4 bases and 4 bases, in that order; junction bases with no gene match: 10. CDR1 is SNHLY and CDR2 is FYNNEI in the germline V gene. The CDR3 has 17 residues. Here the CDR3 reads CASSVATRQGYNSPLHF. The DNA of the CDR3 is TGTGCCAGCAGTGTAGCGACCAGACAGGGTTATAATTCACCCCTCCACTTT.

In its sample, this clone was seen many times. The chain links TRBV5-4 to TRBJ2-3; 10 bases match TRBD1. Germline CDR1 and CDR2: SGHNT and YYREEE (reference sequence). Unmatched junction bases numbered 5, after V lost 5 bases and J lost 2 bases. The CDR3 is made up of 15 amino acids. The CDR3 DNA reads TGTGCCAGCAGGTTAGACAGGGGGCTCACAGATACGCAGTATTTT. Protein: CASRLDRGLTDTQYF.

This clone has only one observation. The rearrangement uses TRBV9 and TRBJ1-6; D gene uncertain. The V gene's germline CDR1 is SGDLS and CDR2 YYNGEE. The CDR3 runs to 14 residues. The V and J ends lost 2 bases and 7 bases respectively, with 10 bases between them. The CDR3, as DNA: TGTGCCAGCAGCGTCTCGGTGTGGAATTCACCCCTCCACTTT. Its protein is CASSVSVWNSPLHF.

The rearrangement uses TRBV5-1 and TRBJ1-4; 8 bases fit TRBD1. V lost 2 bases and J lost 0; bases outside the gene matches: 3. CDR1 SGHRS and CDR2 YFSETQ come from the germline V gene. CDR3 length: 16 amino acids. The CDR3 sequence: CASSFDRGATNEKLFF. In DNA form, the CDR3 reads TGCGCCAGCAGCTTCGACAGGGGAGCAACTAATGAAAAACTGTTTTTT. Full variable domain (outside the CDR3, taken from reference TRBV5-1 and TRBJ1-4): KAGVTQTPRYLIKTRGQQVTLSCSPISGHRSVSWYQQTPGQGLQFLFEYFSETQRNKGNFPGRFSGRQFSNSRSEMNVSTLELGDSALYLCASSFDRGATNEKLFFGSGTQLSVL.

V usage is TRBV10-3 and J usage is TRBJ1-1; 8 nucleotides line up with TRBD1. Germline-derived CDR1 and CDR2 are ENHRY and SYGVKD. The CDR3 has 14 residues. With V trimmed by 6 bases and J by 5 bases, 8 bases remained unmatched. In DNA, the CDR3 is TGTGCCATCAGGACACAGGGGGATGGAACTGAAGCTTTCTTT. This translates into CAIRTQGDGTEAFF.

The chain is built from TRBV9 and TRBJ2-6; 9 nucleotides line up with TRBD1. V lost 4 bases and J lost 0; bases outside the gene matches: 20. CDR3 length: 22 amino acids. The germline gives CDR1 SGDLS, CDR2 YYNGEE. This CDR3 reads CASSNPGTGNVPNRSGANVLTF. CDR3 in DNA: TGTGCCAGCAGCAATCCCGGGACAGGGAACGTCCCCAACCGCTCTGGGGCCAACGTCCTGACTTTC.

The chain combines TRBV5-4 with TRBJ2-3; TRBD2 aligns across 12 bases. V lost 4 bases, J lost 7 bases, and 13 bases stayed unmatched. The CDR3 has 17 residues. Germline CDR1 and CDR2: SGHNT and YYREEE (reference sequence). CDR3: CASSLVASGRARNTQYF. The CDR3 nucleotides are TGTGCCAGCAGCCTCGTGGCTAGCGGGAGGGCAAGAAATACGCAGTATTTT.

The rearrangement links TRBV28 to TRBJ1-5, with a tentative D call TRBD1 (6 bases). V was cut by 5 bases and J by 1 base, with 15 bases left in between. Per the germline V gene, CDR1 is MDHEN and CDR2 is SYDVKM. The length of the CDR3 is 16 residues. The CDR3 nucleotides are TGTGCCAGCAGTCCCATCGGCAGGGGAAGCAATCAGCCCCAGCATTTT. This gives the protein CASSPIGRGSNQPQHF.

The chain employs TRBV29-1 and TRBJ1-5, with D tentatively TRBD1 (6 bases). Trimming removed 4 bases from V and 0 bases from J, with 10 bases in between. The CDR3 runs to 14 residues. Germline CDR1 reads SQVTM; CDR2 reads ANQGSEA. This CDR3 is CSVGAGASNQPQHF. The CDR3 nucleotides read TGCAGCGTTGGGGCAGGGGCTAGCAATCAGCCCCAGCATTTT. The full variable domain, its missing parts supplied by reference TRBV29-1 and TRBJ1-5, is SAVISQKPSRDICQRGTSLTIQCQVDSQVTMMFWYRQQPGQSLTLIATANQGSEATYESGFVIDKFPISRPNLTFSTLTVSNMSPEDSSIYLCSVGAGASNQPQHFGDGTRLSIL.

The chain recombines TRBV10-3 with TRBJ1-6; tentatively, D is TRBD1 (6 bases). The V end lost 7 bases, the J end lost 6 bases, and 10 bases lay between the germline ends. The germline V gene encodes CDR1 ENHRY and CDR2 SYGVKD. The CDR3 runs to 13 residues. CDR3 amino acids: CAITGGGNSPLHF. DNA for the CDR3: TGTGCCATCACGGGGGGCGGTAATTCACCCCTCCACTTT.

The chain has TRBV30 and TRBJ1-2; D not resolved. With 0 bases removed from V and 6 bases from J, the gap between germline ends came to 8 bases. The CDR3 runs to 12 residues. The germline V gene has CDR1 GTSNPN and CDR2 SVGIG (reference sequence). CDR3 coding DNA: TGTGCCTGGAGTGTTCAAGAGAATGGCTACACCTTC. Residues: CAWSVQENGYTF.

The chain employs TRBV19 and TRBJ1-2; 8 bases line up with TRBD1. The CDR3 consists of 13 residues. V lost 7 bases and J lost 3; bases outside the gene matches: 4. Germline V gene sequence: CDR1 LNHDA, CDR2 SQIVND (reference sequence). The DNA of the CDR3 is TGTGCCAGTAACGGACAGGGTGACTATGGCTACACCTTC. It encodes CASNGQGDYGYTF.

This chain connects TRBV3-1 (or the pseudogene TRBV3-2) to TRBJ1-2, with TRBD1 matching over 9 bases. The CDR3 contains 12 residues. J gave up 7 bases and V 8 bases, and 5 bases lay outside the gene matches. Germline loops: CDR1 LGHDT, CDR2 YNNKEL (reference sequence). CDR3 amino acids: CASGTGNRGYTF. As DNA, the CDR3 is TGTGCCAGCGGGACAGGGAATCGTGGCTACACCTTC.

The chain joins TRBV10-2 to TRBJ2-5, with 9 positions matching TRBD1. CDR1 and CDR2 from the germline V gene are WSHSY and SAAADI. J gave up 2 bases and V 5 bases, and 3 bases lay outside the gene matches. This CDR3 contains 14 residues. CDR3 sequence reads: CASSLDRGQETQYF. As DNA, the CDR3 is TGCGCCAGCAGTTTGGACAGGGGTCAAGAGACCCAGTACTTC.

J is TRBJ1-2 and V is TRBV9; maybe TRBD1 (5 bases). V was cut by 0 bases and J by 8 bases, with 11 bases left in between. The V gene's germline CDR1 is SGDLS and CDR2 YYNGEE. The CDR3 totals 13 residues. The CDR3 spells CASSVEGRGGYTF. In DNA form, the CDR3 reads TGTGCCAGCAGCGTAGAGGGAAGGGGAGGCTACACCTTC. The full variable domain, in which reference TRBV9 and TRBJ1-2 provide the parts outside the CDR3, is DSGVTQTPKHLITATGQRVTLRCSPRSGDLSVYWYQQSLDQGLQFLIQYYNGEERAKGNILERFSAQQFPDLHSELNLSSLELGDSALYFCASSVEGRGGYTFGSGTRLTVV.

This clone occurred once. The gene calls are TRBV11-1 and TRBJ1-1, with a weak D call TRBD1 (6 bases). The CDR3 runs to 13 residues. V was pared by 3 bases and J by 5 bases, with 10 bases between. Germline CDR1 reads SGHAT; CDR2 reads FQDESV (reference sequence). CDR3 residues: CASSFAGATEAFF. Written as DNA, the CDR3 is TGTGCCAGCAGCTTCGCAGGGGCAACTGAAGCTTTCTTT.

The CDR3 sequence is CASSLGLAGGRANTGELFF. In DNA, the CDR3 is TGCGCCAGCAGCTTGGGACTAGCGGGGGGGCGAGCGAACACCGGGGAGCTGTTTTTT. The V gene is TRBV5-1, the J gene TRBJ2-2, with 14 bases aligning to TRBD2. This CDR3 comprises 19 residues. Germline V gives CDR1 SGHRS, CDR2 YFSETQ. J gave up 0 bases and V 0 bases, and 4 bases lay outside the gene matches.

The chain links TRBV4-2 to TRBJ2-2, with D possibly matching TRBD1 (5 bases). The V gene's germline CDR1 is LGHNA and CDR2 YNFKEQ. The CDR3 loop spans 15 amino acids. Trimming took off 0 bases at V and 6 bases at J, with 11 bases between the two ends. CDR3 region: CASSQDQGSAGELFF. Written as DNA, the CDR3 is TGTGCCAGCAGCCAAGATCAGGGATCGGCCGGGGAGCTGTTTTTT.

In its sample, this clone was seen once. The V and J genes are TRBV3-1 (or the pseudogene TRBV3-2) and TRBJ1-1; 7 bases match TRBD1. The ends lost 3 bases at V and 5 bases at J; junction bases unmatched: 3. In germline, CDR1 is LGHDT, CDR2 YNNKEL (reference sequence). CDR3 size: 13 residues. The CDR3 DNA reads TGTGCCAGCAGCCATTTGGGACAGACTGAAGCTTTCTTT. Protein: CASSHLGQTEAFF.